This is a list of T cell receptor beta chains from one sample in a study of beta chain features in type 1 diabetes. The assay was immunoSEQ multiplex PCR, and TCRdb's table has in-frame clones only and misses some. The sample has 200,000 to 300,000 clones; over 11% are singletons. The source material was naive CD4+ T cells from blood. These receptor sequences come from a man aged 30 to 39 with type 1 diabetes. Each CDR3 is given with its conserved first and last residue. The D gene is left open where the match is weak. Clone size is stated in some rows and not others, as once, few, many or a class when expanded.

clone_size	j_call	d_call	v_call	cdr3_aa	cdr3_nt
few	TRBJ1-5	TRBD1	TRBV6-1	CASGAGGENQPQHF	TGTGCCAGCGGTGCAGGGGGTGAAAATCAGCCCCAGCATTTT
.	TRBJ1-1	TRBD1	TRBV5-5	CASSVTGLTEAFF	TGTGCCAGCAGCGTGACAGGGCTCACTGAAGCTTTCTTT
.	TRBJ2-5	TRBD1	TRBV5-4	CASSSTGARETQYF	TGTGCCAGCAGCTCGACAGGGGCCCGAGAGACCCAGTACTTC
.	TRBJ2-5	TRBD2	TRBV15	CATSRAGSGIQETQYF	TGTGCCACCAGCAGAGCCGGTAGCGGGATCCAAGAGACCCAGTACTTC
.	TRBJ1-2	TRBD1	TRBV7-9	CASSTTGGNYGYTF	TGTGCCAGCAGCACGACAGGGGGCAACTATGGCTACACCTTC
.	TRBJ1-2	TRBD1	TRBV7-9	CASSSSGTDIYGYTF	TGTGCCAGCAGCTCATCCGGGACAGACATCTATGGCTACACCTTC
.	TRBJ1-4	.	TRBV4-2	CASSQLTGGNEKLFF	TGTGCCAGCAGCCAATTGACAGGAGGAAATGAAAAACTGTTTTTT
few	TRBJ2-3	.	TRBV28	CASSGAGDTQYF	TGTGCCAGCAGTGGTGCGGGGGATACGCAGTATTTT
few	TRBJ1-1	.	TRBV4-1	CASSQAVASRSFF	TGCGCCAGCAGCCAAGCGGTGGCCTCGCGGTCTTTCTTT
.	TRBJ2-5	.	TRBV6-1	CASHLPGAVETQYF	TGTGCCAGCCACCTACCAGGGGCAGTGGAGACCCAGTACTTC
few	TRBJ1-2	TRBD1	TRBV7-8	CASSRRTGGGYTF	TGTGCCAGCAGCCGCCGGACAGGGGGCGGCTACACCTTC
few	TRBJ1-4	.	TRBV29-1	CSVAWQANEKLFF	TGCAGCGTTGCTTGGCAGGCTAATGAAAAACTGTTTTTT
.	TRBJ1-1	TRBD1	TRBV7-8	CASSRQGNGGTEAFF	TGTGCCAGCAGCAGACAGGGGAATGGGGGCACTGAAGCTTTCTTT
few	TRBJ1-1	.	TRBV30	CAWSTSHTEAFF	TGTGCCTGGTCGACAAGCCACACTGAAGCTTTCTTT
few	TRBJ1-2	.	TRBV7-9	CASSFSDYGYTF	TGTGCCAGCAGCTTTAGCGACTATGGCTACACCTTC
few	TRBJ1-2	.	TRBV29-1	CSVGKAGGYTF	TGCAGCGTTGGCAAAGCGGGTGGCTACACCTTC